This record looks at one TCR beta chain sequence and its context. From germline, CDR1 is MNHEY and CDR2 SVGAGI. Trimming shortened V by 9 bases and J by 4 bases, and 10 bases separated the two germline ends. The CDR3 extends over 13 amino acids. This entry belongs to a study of blood T cell repertoires in COVID-19. Study-level background: Researchers got acute and convalescent COVID-19 samples from the United States, Italy and Spain. From T cells, B-cell-depleted T cells, or PBMCs came the material, which was cDNA or gDNA.

Per the authors' pipeline: Reference gene primers were amplified, and this amplification served to estimate nucleated cell counts. The repertoire was sequenced with immunoSEQ multiplex PCR; TCRdb's copy has only in-frame clones and lacks some. V, J and clone size were drawn from that table, and D and trimming were deduced from the DNA. The table records tens of thousands of clones, approximately 90% of them present only once. The chain joins TRBV6-5 to TRBJ2-6, with D perhaps matching TRBD2 (6 bases). This clonotype was obtained from a man aged 50 to 59 with acute or convalescent COVID-19. Sequenced material: peripheral blood. The CDR3 DNA is TGTGCCAGTAGGGAGGCAGGGGCCAACGTCCTGACTTTC. Translating gives CASREAGANVLTF.